The source of this TCR beta chain is a study of beta chain features in type 1 diabetes. Notes on the study in general: In all four CD4+ subsets, TCRB CDR3 length was significantly, moderately reduced in type 1 diabetes. The study left unresolved whether HLA type influences TCRB rearrangement.

Every bit of the isolated RNA underwent reverse transcription, so sequencing read expressed TCRB transcripts. Using immunoSEQ multiplex PCR, the repertoire was profiled, and TCRdb retains in-frame clones only, with some absent. The sample includes around 300,000 clones, about 15% of them seen just once. V was clipped by 0 bases and J by 8 bases, with 14 bases between them. Germline V gives CDR1 SGHDN, CDR2 FVKESK. CDR3 length: 15 residues. This clone showed up just a few times. The antigen remains unidentified. Post-sort purity exceeded 98% for all sorted populations. The rearrangement uses TRBV14 and TRBJ2-1; the D is unclear. Sample: naive CD4+ T cells from blood. The receptor was derived from a man younger than 30 with type 1 diabetes. The CDR3 reads CASSQDGVLPHEQFF. The CDR3 coding sequence is TGTGCCAGCAGCCAAGATGGAGTCCTCCCTCATGAGCAGTTCTTC.